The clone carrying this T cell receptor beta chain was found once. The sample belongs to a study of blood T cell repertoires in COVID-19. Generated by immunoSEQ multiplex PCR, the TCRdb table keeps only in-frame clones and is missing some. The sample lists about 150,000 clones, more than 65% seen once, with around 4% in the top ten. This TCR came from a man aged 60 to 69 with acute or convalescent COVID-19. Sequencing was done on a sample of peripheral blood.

The CDR3 coding sequence is TGTGCCAGCAGTCACAGGGGACGGGTGGAAGAGACCCAGTACTTC. Protein product: CASSHRGRVEETQYF. This chain uses TRBV27 with TRBJ2-5; TRBD1 matches 7 bases. This CDR3 contains 15 residues. J gave up 3 bases and V 5 bases, and 9 bases lay outside the gene matches. Germline V gene data show CDR1 as MNHEY and CDR2 as SMNVEV (reference sequence).